The rows below give T cell receptor beta chains drawn from one sample of a study of molecular identifiers for immune sequencing clone quantification. TCRdb re-analysed the PCR reads in MiXCR, keeping a single row per CDR3 protein. The data show approximately 670,000 distinct CDR3 sequences, just under 20% seen once. The sample was naive CD8+ T cells from blood, with Jurkat cell RNA spiked in. The origin of the receptors is a human donor in good health. Some libraries in this study had Jurkat cell RNA spiked in. The CDR3 runs from the conserved cysteine through the conserved F or W. The D gene is left open where the match is weak. Size is stated for part of the rows, as once, few or many counts, or as a class when the clone is expanded.

>TRBJ2-2|-|-|TRBV11-2
TGTGCCAGCAGCTTACTAGCCCCCGGGGAGCTGTTTTTT
CASSLLAPGELFF
>TRBJ2-7|many|TRBD1|TRBV19
TGTGCCAGCAGTACCGGGACAGGGGCCTACGAGCAGTACTTC
CASSTGTGAYEQYF
>TRBJ2-7|many|TRBD1|TRBV29-1
TGCAGCGTGGGGGGACAGGGTAACTACGAGCAGTACTTC
CSVGGQGNYEQYF
>TRBJ1-1|many|-|TRBV7-9
TGTGCCAGCAGCTTAATGAGTAGACAGAACACTGAAGCTTTCTTT
CASSLMSRQNTEAFF
>TRBJ2-3|many|TRBD2|TRBV6-5
TGTGCCAGCAGCCCTTTTAGCGGGAGTATGCCAGATACGCAGTATTTT
CASSPFSGSMPDTQYF
>TRBJ2-5|many|-|TRBV5-1
TGCGCCAGCAGCCCCTGGCAGGGGAGTACGGAGACCCAGTACTTC
CASSPWQGSTETQYF
>TRBJ1-1|many|-|TRBV5-1
TGCGCCAGCAGCGATGAGCACTCGATGAACACTGAAGCTTTCTTT
CASSDEHSMNTEAFF
>TRBJ1-1|many|TRBD1|TRBV20-1
TGCAGTGCTAGAGTGACAGGGTCGAACACTGAAGCTTTCTTT
CSARVTGSNTEAFF
>TRBJ2-2|many|-|TRBV4-1
TGCGCCAGCAGCCAAGGGGACGCGAACACCGGGGAGCTGTTTTTT
CASSQGDANTGELFF
>TRBJ1-2|many|-|TRBV4-3
TGCGCCAGCAGCCAAGATAGTCGCGTCTATGGCTACACCTTC
CASSQDSRVYGYTF
>TRBJ2-7|-|-|TRBV24-1
TGTGCCACCGGCGCTAGCGACTCCTACGAGCAGTACTTC
CATGASDSYEQYF
>TRBJ1-1|many|-|TRBV5-1
TGCGCCAGCAGGTTAGGCGGGGCTGAAGCTTTCTTT
CASRLGGAEAFF
>TRBJ2-1|few|TRBD2|TRBV7-2
TGTGCCAGCAGCTTACCAACCGTGTGGACTAGCAGCAATGAGCAGTTCTTC
CASSLPTVWTSSNEQFF
>TRBJ2-5|many|-|TRBV20-1
TGCAGTGCTAGAGATCGCACGTACCAAGAGACCCAGTACTTC
CSARDRTYQETQYF
>TRBJ2-6|many|-|TRBV7-6
TGTGCCAGCAGCTTAGAAGCCTCTGGGGCCAACGTCCTGACTTTC
CASSLEASGANVLTF
>TRBJ1-5|many|-|TRBV30
TGTGCCTGGAGTGTCAGTTACAATCAGCCCCAGCATTTT
CAWSVSYNQPQHF
>TRBJ2-1|few|-|TRBV2
TGTGCCAGGGATCCGGACAGCTCCTACAATGAGCAGTTCTTC
CARDPDSSYNEQFF
>TRBJ1-4|many|-|TRBV12-5
TGTGCTAGTGCCCCCCTCGAGCCGGGTGAAAAACTGTTTTTT
CASAPLEPGEKLFF
>TRBJ2-5|many|TRBD2|TRBV5-4
TGTGCCAGCAGTGAATTAGGACTAGCGGGGGAGCAAGAGACCCAGTACTTC
CASSELGLAGEQETQYF
>TRBJ1-1|many|-|TRBV4-1
TGCGCCAGCAGCCAAGACTGGGGAGAAGAAGCTTTCTTT
CASSQDWGEEAFF
>TRBJ1-6|many|TRBD1|TRBV30
TGTGCCTGGACCCCAGGGGGTTTATCACCCCTCCACTTT
CAWTPGGLSPLHF
>TRBJ2-7|many|-|TRBV7-2
TGTGCCAGCACCCCCTCCAGGGGCCCATTCTACGAGCAGTACTTC
CASTPSRGPFYEQYF
>TRBJ2-6|many|-|TRBV27
TGTGCCAGCAGTTGGGTCGCACCCTCTGGGGCCAACGTCCTGACTTTC
CASSWVAPSGANVLTF
>TRBJ1-1|many|-|TRBV7-9
TGTGCCAGTCGGGGATCGGGCACTGAAGCTTTCTTT
CASRGSGTEAFF
>TRBJ2-5|-|TRBD1|TRBV4-1
TGCGCCAGCAGCCAAGATGGACAGGGGTGGGAGACCCAGTACTTC
CASSQDGQGWETQYF
>TRBJ1-3|-|-|TRBV7-9
TGTGCCAGCAGCTTACTAGGTGACACCATATATTTT
CASSLLGDTIYF
>TRBJ2-1|few|TRBD2|TRBV5-6
TGTGCCAGCAGCTTGGGGACTAGCGGGGTCTACAATGAGCAGTTCTTC
CASSLGTSGVYNEQFF
>TRBJ1-1|many|TRBD1|TRBV29-1
TGCAGCGGGGCCAGGGACAGAGAAGCTTTCTTT
CSGARDREAFF
>TRBJ2-3|-|-|TRBV5-3
TGTGCCAGCAGCTTGCCCGGGACCGTGGAGCGGTATTTT
CASSLPGTVERYF
>TRBJ2-3|-|TRBD1|TRBV4-1
TGCGCCAGCAGCCAAGTACAGGGGGTGGCTTCAGATACGCAGTATTTT
CASSQVQGVASDTQYF
>TRBJ1-1|many|-|TRBV11-2
TGTGCCAGCAGGGAACACCAGACAGACACTGAAGCTTTCTTT
CASREHQTDTEAFF
>TRBJ2-3|many|-|TRBV2
TGTGCCAGCAGTGAAGACATGGGGCAAGATACGCAGTATTTT
CASSEDMGQDTQYF
>TRBJ2-3|many|-|TRBV2
TGTGCCACCCACCGCGTTTTCCGCAGCTTAGATACGCAGTATTTT
CATHRVFRSLDTQYF
>TRBJ2-5|many|TRBD1|TRBV5-1
TGCGCCAGCAGCTTGCGAAGGGGGCTGGACCAAGAGACCCAGTACTTC
CASSLRRGLDQETQYF
>TRBJ2-5|many|-|TRBV7-2
TGTGCCAGCAGCTTCGGGGTGAGGGCGACCCAAGAGACCCAGTACTTC
CASSFGVRATQETQYF
>TRBJ2-2|many|-|TRBV7-9
TGTGCCAGCAGCTCACCTTACAGGGACACCGGGGAGCTGTTTTTT
CASSSPYRDTGELFF